The 2 T cell receptor beta chains below come from one sample, sequenced in a study of tumor-infiltrating lymphocytes in localized non-small cell lung cancer. Method: immunoSEQ multiplex PCR; TCRdb's copy keeps in-frame clones and lacks some. The sample lists roughly 14,000 clones, under 80% occurring once. The sequenced material came from lung tumor tissue. The receptors were sampled from a human donor with non-small cell lung cancer.

V and J are TRBV4-2 and TRBJ1-4; D unresolved. The V gene's germline CDR1 is LGHNA and CDR2 YNFKEQ. The CDR3 loop spans 14 amino acids. V gave up 0 bases and J gave up 8 bases, with 10 bases separating them. The CDR3 is CASSQDHSGEKLFF. CDR3 nucleotides: TGTGCCAGCAGCCAAGACCACAGCGGGGAAAAACTGTTTTTT.

The sample holds one count of this clone. As DNA, the CDR3 is TGTGCCAGCAGGCAGGGCAATGAGCAGTTCTTC. Protein sequence: CASRQGNEQFF. The V call is TRBV7-2, the J call TRBJ2-1; possible D gene TRBD1, 5 bases. Germline V lookup: CDR1 SGHTA, CDR2 FQGNSA. V lost 6 bases and J 6 bases, leaving 6 bases between the germline ends. The CDR3 has 11 residues.